This T cell receptor beta chain comes out of a study of identical twins. TCRdb independently ran MiXCR on the 5' RACE reads; one entry per CDR3 protein. The table has fewer than 650,000 distinct CDR3 sequences, around 7.4% seen once. Germline V lookup: CDR1 ENHRY, CDR2 SYGVKD. The CDR3 has 14 residues. V gave up 0 bases and J gave up 2 bases, with 6 bases separating them. Healthy Caucasians made up all donors. The sample was also linked to a second study, of yellow fever vaccine responses in identical twins.

This receptor was identified in a woman aged 18-29 years in good health. This rearrangement joins TRBV10-3 to TRBJ2-3; no definite D call. The sequenced material came from PBMCs. CDR3 DNA: TGTGCCATCAGTGAGTCGATAGACACAGATACGCAGTATTTT. The encoded protein is CAISESIDTDTQYF.